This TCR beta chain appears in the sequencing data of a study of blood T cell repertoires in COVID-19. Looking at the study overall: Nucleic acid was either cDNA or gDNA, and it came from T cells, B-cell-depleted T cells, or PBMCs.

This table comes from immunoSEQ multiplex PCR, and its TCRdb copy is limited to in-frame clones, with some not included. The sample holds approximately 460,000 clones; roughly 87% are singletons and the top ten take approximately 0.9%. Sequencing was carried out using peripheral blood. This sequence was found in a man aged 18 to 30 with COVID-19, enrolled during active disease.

CDR3 loop: CASSMDRQETQYF. For the CDR3, the DNA is TGTGCCAGTAGTATGGACAGGCAAGAGACCCAGTACTTC. The rearrangement links TRBV19 to TRBJ2-5; TRBD1 matches 7 bases. The germline gives CDR1 LNHDA, CDR2 SQIVND (reference sequence). Losses at the gene ends were 3 bases for V and 2 bases for J; bases not matched to a gene: 0. The CDR3 consists of 13 residues.